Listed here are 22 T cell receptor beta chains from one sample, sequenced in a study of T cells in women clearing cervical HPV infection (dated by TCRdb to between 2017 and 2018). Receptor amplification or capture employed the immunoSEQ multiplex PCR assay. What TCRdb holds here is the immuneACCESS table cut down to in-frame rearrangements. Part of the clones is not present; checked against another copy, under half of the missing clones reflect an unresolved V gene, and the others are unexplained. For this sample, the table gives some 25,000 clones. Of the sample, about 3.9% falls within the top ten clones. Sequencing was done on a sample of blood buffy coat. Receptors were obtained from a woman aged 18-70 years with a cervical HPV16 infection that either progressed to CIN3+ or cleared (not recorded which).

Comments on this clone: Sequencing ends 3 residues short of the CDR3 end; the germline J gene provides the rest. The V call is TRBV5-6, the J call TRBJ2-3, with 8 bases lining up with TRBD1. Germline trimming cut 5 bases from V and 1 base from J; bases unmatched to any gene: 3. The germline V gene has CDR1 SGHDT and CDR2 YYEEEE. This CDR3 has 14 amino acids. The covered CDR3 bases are TGTGCCAGCAGGCAGGGGGCCCGCACAGATACG. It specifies CASRQGARTDT. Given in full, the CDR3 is CASRQGARTDTQYF.

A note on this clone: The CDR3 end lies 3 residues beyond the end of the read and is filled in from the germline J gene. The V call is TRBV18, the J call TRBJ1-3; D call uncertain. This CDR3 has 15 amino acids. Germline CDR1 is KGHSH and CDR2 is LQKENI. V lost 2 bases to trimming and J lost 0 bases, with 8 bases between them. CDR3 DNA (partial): TGTGCCAGCTCACCATCCCCCGGCTCTGGAAACACC. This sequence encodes CASSPSPGSGNT. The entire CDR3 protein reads CASSPSPGSGNTIYF.

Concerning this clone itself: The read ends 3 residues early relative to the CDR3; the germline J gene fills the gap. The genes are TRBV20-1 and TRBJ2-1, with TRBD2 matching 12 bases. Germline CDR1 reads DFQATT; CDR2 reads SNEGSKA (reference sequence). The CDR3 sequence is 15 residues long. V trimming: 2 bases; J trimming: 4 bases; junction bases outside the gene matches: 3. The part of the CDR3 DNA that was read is TGCAGTGCTAGAAAACTAGCGGGGGGATACAATGAG. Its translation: CSARKLAGGYNE. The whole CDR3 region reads CSARKLAGGYNEQFF.

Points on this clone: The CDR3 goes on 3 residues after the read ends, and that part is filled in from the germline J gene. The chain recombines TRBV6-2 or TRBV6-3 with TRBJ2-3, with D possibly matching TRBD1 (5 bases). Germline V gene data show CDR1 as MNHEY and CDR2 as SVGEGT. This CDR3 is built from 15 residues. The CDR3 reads CASSLDAGSGQPQYF. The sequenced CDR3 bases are TGTGCCAGCAGTCTGGACGCAGGGTCAGGTCAGCCG.

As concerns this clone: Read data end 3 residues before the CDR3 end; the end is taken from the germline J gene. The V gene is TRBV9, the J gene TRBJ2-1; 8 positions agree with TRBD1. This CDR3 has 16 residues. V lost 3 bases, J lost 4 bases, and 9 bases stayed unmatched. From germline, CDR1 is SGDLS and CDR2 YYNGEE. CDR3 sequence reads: CASSARTGFAYNEQFF. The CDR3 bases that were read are TGTGCCAGCAGCGCACGGACAGGGTTTGCGTACAATGAG.

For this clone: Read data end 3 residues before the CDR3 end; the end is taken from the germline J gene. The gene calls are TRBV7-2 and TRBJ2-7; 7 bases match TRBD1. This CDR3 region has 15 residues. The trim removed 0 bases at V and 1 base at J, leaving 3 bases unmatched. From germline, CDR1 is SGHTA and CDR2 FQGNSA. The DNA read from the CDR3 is TGTGCCAGCAGCTTAGCTGAGGGACAGTCCTACGAG. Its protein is CASSLAEGQSYE. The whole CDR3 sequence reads CASSLAEGQSYEQYF. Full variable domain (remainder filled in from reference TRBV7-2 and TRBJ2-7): GAGVSQSPSNKVTEKGKDVELRCDPISGHTALYWYRQSLGQGLEFLIYFQGNSAPDKSGLPSDRFSAERTGGSVSTLTIQRTQQEDSAVYLCASSLAEGQSYEQYFGPGTRLTVT.

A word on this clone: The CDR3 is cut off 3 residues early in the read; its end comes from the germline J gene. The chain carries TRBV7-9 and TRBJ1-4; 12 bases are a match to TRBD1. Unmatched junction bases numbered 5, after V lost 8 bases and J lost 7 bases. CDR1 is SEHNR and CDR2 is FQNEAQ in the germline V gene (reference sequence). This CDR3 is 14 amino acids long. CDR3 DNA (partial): TGTGCCAGCGGGGACAGGGGGCTATCTGAAAAA. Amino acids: CASGDRGLSEK. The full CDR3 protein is CASGDRGLSEKLFF.

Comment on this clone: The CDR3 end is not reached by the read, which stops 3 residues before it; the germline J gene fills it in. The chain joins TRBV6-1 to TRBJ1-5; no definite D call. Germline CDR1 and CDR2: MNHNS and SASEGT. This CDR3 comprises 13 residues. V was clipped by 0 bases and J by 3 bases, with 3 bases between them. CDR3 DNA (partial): TGTGCCAGCAGTGAAGCCTACAATCAGCCC. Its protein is CASSEAYNQP. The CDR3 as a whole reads CASSEAYNQPQHF.

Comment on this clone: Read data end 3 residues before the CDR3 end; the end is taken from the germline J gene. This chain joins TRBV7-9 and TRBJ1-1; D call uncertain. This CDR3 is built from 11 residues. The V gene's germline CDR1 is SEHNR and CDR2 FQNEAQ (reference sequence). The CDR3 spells CASSLSYEAFF. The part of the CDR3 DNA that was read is TGTGCCAGCAGCCTTTCCTACGAG.

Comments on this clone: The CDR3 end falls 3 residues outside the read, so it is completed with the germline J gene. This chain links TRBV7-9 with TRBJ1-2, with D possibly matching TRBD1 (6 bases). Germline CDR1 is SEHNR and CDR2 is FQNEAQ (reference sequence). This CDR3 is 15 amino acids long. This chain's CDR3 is CASSSPSFRTDTYTF. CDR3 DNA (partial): TGTGCCAGCAGCTCCCCTAGCTTTCGGACAGATACC.

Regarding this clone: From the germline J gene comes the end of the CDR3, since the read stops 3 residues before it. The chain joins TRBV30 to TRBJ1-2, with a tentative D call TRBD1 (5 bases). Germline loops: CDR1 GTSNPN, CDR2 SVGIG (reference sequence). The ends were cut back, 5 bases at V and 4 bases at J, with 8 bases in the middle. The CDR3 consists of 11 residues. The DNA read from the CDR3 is TGTGCCTGGGATCAGGGCTATGGC. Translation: CAWDQGYG. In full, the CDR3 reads CAWDQGYGYTF. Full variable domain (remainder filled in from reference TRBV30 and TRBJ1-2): SQTIHQWPATLVQPVGSPLSLECTVEGTSNPNLYWYRQAAGRGLQLLFYSVGIGQISSEVPQNLSASRPQDRQFILSSKKLLLSDSGFYLCAWDQGYGYTFGSGTRLTVV.

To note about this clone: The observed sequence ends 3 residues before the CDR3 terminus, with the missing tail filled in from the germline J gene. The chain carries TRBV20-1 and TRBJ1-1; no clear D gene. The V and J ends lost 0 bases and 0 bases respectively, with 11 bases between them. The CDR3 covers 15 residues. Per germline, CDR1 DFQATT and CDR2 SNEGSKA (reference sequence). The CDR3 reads CSAREGRPMNTEAFF. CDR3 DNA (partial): TGCAGTGCTAGAGAGGGCAGGCCCATGAACACTGAA.

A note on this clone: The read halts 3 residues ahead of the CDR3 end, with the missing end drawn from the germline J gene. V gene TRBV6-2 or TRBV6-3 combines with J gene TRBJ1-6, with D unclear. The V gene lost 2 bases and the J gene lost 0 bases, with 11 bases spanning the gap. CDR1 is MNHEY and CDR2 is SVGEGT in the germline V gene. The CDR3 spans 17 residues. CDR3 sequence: CASSYRRLSSYNSPLHF. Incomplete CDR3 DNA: TGTGCCAGCAGTTACCGCAGGCTCAGCTCCTATAATTCACCC.

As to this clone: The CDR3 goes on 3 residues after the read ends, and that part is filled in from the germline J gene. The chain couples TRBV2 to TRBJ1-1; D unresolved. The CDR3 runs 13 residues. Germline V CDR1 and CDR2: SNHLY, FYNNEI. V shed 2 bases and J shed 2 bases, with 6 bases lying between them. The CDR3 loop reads CASSERFNTEAFF. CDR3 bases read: TGTGCCAGCAGTGAAAGGTTTAACACTGAA.

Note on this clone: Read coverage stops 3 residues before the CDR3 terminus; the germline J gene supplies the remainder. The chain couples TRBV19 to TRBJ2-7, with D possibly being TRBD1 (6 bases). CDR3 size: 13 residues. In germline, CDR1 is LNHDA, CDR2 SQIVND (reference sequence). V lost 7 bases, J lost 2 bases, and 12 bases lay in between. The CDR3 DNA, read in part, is TGTGCCAGTATTGGACAGACCCCCTACGAG. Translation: CASIGQTPYE. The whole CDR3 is CASIGQTPYEQYF.

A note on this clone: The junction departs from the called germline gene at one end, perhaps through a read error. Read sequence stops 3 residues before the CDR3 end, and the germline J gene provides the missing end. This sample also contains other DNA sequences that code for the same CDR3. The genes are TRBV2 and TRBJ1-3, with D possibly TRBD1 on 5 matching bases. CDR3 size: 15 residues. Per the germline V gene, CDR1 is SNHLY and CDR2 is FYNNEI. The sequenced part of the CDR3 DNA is TGTGCCAGCAGTGGACGCCAAGGGGCAGGAAACACA. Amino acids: CASSGRQGAGNT. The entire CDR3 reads CASSGRQGAGNTIYF.

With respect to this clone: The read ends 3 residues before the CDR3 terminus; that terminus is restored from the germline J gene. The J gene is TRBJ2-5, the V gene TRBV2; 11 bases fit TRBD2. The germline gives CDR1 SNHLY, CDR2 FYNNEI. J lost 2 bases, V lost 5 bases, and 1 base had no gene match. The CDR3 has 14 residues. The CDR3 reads CASSTSGGQETQYF. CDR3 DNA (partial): TGTGCCAGCAGTACTAGCGGGGGACAAGAGACC.

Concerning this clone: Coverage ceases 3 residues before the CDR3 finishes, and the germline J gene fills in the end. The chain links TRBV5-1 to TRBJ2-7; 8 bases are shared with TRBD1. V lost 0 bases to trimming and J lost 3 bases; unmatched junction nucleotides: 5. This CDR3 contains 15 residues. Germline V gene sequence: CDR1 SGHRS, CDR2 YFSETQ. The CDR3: CASSLGGTGSYEQYF. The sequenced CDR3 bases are TGCGCCAGCAGCTTGGGTGGGACAGGAAGCTACGAG.

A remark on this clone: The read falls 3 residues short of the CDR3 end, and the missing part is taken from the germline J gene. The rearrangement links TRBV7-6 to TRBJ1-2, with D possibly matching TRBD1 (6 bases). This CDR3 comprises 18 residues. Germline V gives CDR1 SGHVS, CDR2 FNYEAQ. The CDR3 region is CASSLTRRGNIAKNIYTF. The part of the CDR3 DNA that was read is TGTGCCAGCAGCCTGACGCGCAGGGGTAACATAGCCAAAAACATC.

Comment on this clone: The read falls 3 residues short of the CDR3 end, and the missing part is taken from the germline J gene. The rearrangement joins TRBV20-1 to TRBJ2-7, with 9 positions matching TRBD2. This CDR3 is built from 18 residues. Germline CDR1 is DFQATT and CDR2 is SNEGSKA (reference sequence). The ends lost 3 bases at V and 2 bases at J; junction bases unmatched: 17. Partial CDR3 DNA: TGCAGTGCTAGGAAACCCTGGGAGCCTAGCGGGACCCCCTACGAG. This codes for CSARKPWEPSGTPYE. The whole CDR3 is CSARKPWEPSGTPYEQYF.

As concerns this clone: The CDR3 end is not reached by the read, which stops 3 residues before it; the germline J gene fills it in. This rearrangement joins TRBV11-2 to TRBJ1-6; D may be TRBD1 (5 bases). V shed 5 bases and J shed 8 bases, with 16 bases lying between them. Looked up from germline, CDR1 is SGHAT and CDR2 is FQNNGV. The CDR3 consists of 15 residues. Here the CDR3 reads CASSPSTRGDSPLHF. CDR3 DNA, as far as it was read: TGTGCCAGCAGCCCCTCGACGCGAGGGGATTCACCC.

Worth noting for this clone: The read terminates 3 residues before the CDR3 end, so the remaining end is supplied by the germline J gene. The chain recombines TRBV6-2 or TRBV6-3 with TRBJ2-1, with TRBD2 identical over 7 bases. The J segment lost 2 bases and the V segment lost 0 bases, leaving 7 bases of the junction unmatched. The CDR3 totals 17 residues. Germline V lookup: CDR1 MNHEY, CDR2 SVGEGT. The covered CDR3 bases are TGTGCCAGCAGTTACTCCTCCTGGCGGGGGACCTACAATGAG. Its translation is CASSYSSWRGTYNE. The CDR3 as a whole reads CASSYSSWRGTYNEQFF.